The 10 T cell receptor beta chains below were found in one sample sequenced in a study of cytomegalovirus exposure and HLA in healthy donors (dated by TCRdb to between 2016 and 2019). Library prep was done by the immunoSEQ multiplex PCR assay. A mixture of 60 forward primers for TCR Vbeta segments and 13 reverse primers for TCR Jbeta segments was used in the multiplex PCR. This is the immuneACCESS table as TCRdb keeps it, with only in-frame sequences that have V and J called. A part of the clones is gone; compared with another copy, unresolved V genes explain less than half, and the rest is unexplained. The sample contains 98,000 or so clones, more than 70% of them found a single time. The top ten constitute approximately 8% of the sample. Sequencing was carried out using PBMCs. The receptors here all came from a female donor in good health and CMV-seronegative.

The chain joins TRBV9 to TRBJ2-1; TRBD2 matches 8 bases. Germline V gene sequence: CDR1 SGDLS, CDR2 YYNGEE. The V gene end was trimmed by 7 bases and the J gene end by 4 bases; junction bases not matched to a gene: 4. The CDR3 runs 13 residues. The CDR3 DNA is TGTGCCAGCTCCGCGGGAGGTTACAATGAGCAGTTCTTC. Its translation: CASSAGGYNEQFF. Variable domain in full (rest from reference TRBV9 and TRBJ2-1): DSGVTQTPKHLITATGQRVTLRCSPRSGDLSVYWYQQSLDQGLQFLIQYYNGEERAKGNILERFSAQQFPDLHSELNLSSLELGDSALYFCASSAGGYNEQFFGPGTRLTVL.

This clone was picked up a small number of times. The J gene is TRBJ1-2, the V gene TRBV29-1; 7 bases map to TRBD1. This CDR3 is built from 13 residues. V was pared by 6 bases and J by 0 bases, with 4 bases of the junction left unmatched. Germline V gene sequence: CDR1 SQVTM, CDR2 ANQGSEA. CDR3 sequence: CSVGQAPNYGYTF. The CDR3 bases are TGCAGCGTCGGACAGGCACCTAACTATGGCTACACCTTC.

This clone was found once. The chain employs TRBV5-1 and TRBJ2-1, with 9 bases aligning to TRBD1. The germline CDR1 and CDR2 sequences are SGHRS and YFSETQ. There are 15 residues in the CDR3. The V and J ends lost 3 bases and 8 bases, in that order; junction bases with no gene match: 9. CDR3 nucleotides: TGCGCCAGCAGCTCTACCGGGACAGGGATCGATGAGCAGTTCTTC. Amino acid sequence: CASSSTGTGIDEQFF.

The chain combines TRBV2 with TRBJ1-3, with D possibly matching TRBD1 (6 bases). Germline V gene data show CDR1 as SNHLY and CDR2 as FYNNEI. This CDR3 comprises 15 residues. The germline V and J ends were trimmed by 1 base and 4 bases, with 11 bases remaining between them. For the CDR3, the DNA is TGTGCCAGCAGTGAAGAGGGAACAGGGGGAAACACCATATATTTT. It translates to CASSEEGTGGNTIYF.

The CDR3 reads CASSFQGVAGANVLTF. The CDR3 DNA sequence: TGTGCCAGCAGTTTTCAGGGCGTAGCTGGGGCCAACGTCCTGACTTTC. The chain uses TRBV6-5 and TRBJ2-6, with D possibly being TRBD1 (5 bases). Germline V gene lookup returns CDR1 MNHEY and CDR2 SVGAGI. Deletions cut 4 bases from V and 2 bases from J, with 12 bases between. This CDR3 spans 16 amino acids.

The gene calls are TRBV30 and TRBJ1-2; no definite D call. Germline lookup yields CDR1 GTSNPN and CDR2 SVGIG (reference sequence). The CDR3 contains 11 residues. V was shortened by 3 bases and J by 8 bases, with 10 bases between the two germline ends. DNA for the CDR3: TGTGCCTGGAGCGGGATTGGGGGCTACACCTTC. This gives the protein CAWSGIGGYTF.

V is TRBV2 and J is TRBJ1-1; weak D call: TRBD1 (6 bases). Deletions cut 6 bases from V and 4 bases from J, with 12 bases between. Germline V CDR1 and CDR2: SNHLY, FYNNEI. CDR3 length equals 13 residues. CDR3 nucleotide sequence: TGTGCCAGCAGAGTAGGGGGTGGCACTGAAGCTTTCTTT. Its translation is CASRVGGGTEAFF.

The chain recombines TRBV30 with TRBJ2-1; 7 bases match TRBD2. This CDR3 contains 20 residues. Germline CDR1 GTSNPN, CDR2 SVGIG (reference sequence). Trimming took 1 base from V and 0 from J; bases not matched to a gene: 18. The DNA for the CDR3 is TGTGCCTGGAGTGGGGGTGGGGCTAGCGGAAGTAAATTCTCCTACAATGAGCAGTTCTTC. The encoded protein is CAWSGGGASGSKFSYNEQFF.

The chain couples TRBV13 to TRBJ2-7, with 8 bases aligning to TRBD2. The CDR3 covers 15 residues. The germline gives CDR1 PRHDT, CDR2 FYEKMQ (reference sequence). Trimming at V came to 5 bases and at J to 6 bases, leaving 12 bases not matched to a gene. The CDR3 nucleotides read TGTGCCAGCAGCCCCACCAGCGGGAGTAGATTCGAGCAGTACTTC. Residues: CASSPTSGSRFEQYF.

J is TRBJ2-5 and V is TRBV4-1, with 13 bases identical to TRBD2. J lost 4 bases, V lost 7 bases, and 18 bases had no gene match. The germline gives CDR1 MGHRA, CDR2 YSYEKL. This CDR3 comprises 19 residues. The CDR3 loop reads CASKKGVLAGGDHIETQYF. CDR3 coding DNA: TGCGCCAGCAAAAAAGGCGTACTAGCGGGGGGGGACCACATAGAGACCCAGTACTTC.